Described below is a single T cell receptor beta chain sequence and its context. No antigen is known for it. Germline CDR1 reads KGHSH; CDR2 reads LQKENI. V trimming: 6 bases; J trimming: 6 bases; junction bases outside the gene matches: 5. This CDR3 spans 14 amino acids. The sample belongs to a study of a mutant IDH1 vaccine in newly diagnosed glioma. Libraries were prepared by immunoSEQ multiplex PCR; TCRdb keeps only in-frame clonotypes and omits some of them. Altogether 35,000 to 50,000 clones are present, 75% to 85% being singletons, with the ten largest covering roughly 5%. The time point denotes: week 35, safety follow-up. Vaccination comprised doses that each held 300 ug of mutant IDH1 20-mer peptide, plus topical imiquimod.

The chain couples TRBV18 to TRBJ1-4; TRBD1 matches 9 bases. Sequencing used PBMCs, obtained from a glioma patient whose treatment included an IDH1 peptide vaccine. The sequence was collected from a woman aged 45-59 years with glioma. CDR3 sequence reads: CASSTTGGDEKLFF. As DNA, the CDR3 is TGTGCCAGCTCTACGACAGGGGGAGATGAAAAACTGTTTTTT.